This T cell receptor (beta chain) stems from a study of OX40 agonist ivuxolimab in advanced cancers. Turning to the study itself: The dose-escalation cohort was about 83% male, with a mean age of around 60 years, ranging about 23 to 79. Study-level findings and limits: Part of the nonresponder group also had normalized T-cell clonal expansion that was low.

Only in-frame clones appear in the TCRdb table, and some are missing; sequencing was by immunoSEQ multiplex PCR. The sample includes about 15,000 clones, about 60% of them seen just once. The study sampled blood at baseline, cycle 4 day 1, and cycle 7 day 1. In regard to this clone: Antigen unknown.

The material sequenced was CD4+ or CD8+ T cells sorted from blood, taken in a trial of the OX40 agonist ivuxolimab. This TCR was recovered from an adult with an advanced solid tumor such as melanoma, head and neck, liver or kidney cancer.

The CDR3 sequence is CASSLGTNSPLHF. DNA of the CDR3: TGTGCCAGCAGCTTGGGAACCAATTCACCCCTCCACTTT. J is TRBJ1-6 and V is TRBV5-6; no clear D. This CDR3 has 13 residues. Germline V gene lookup returns CDR1 SGHDT and CDR2 YYEEEE. With 0 bases removed from V and 7 bases from J, the gap between germline ends came to 5 bases.